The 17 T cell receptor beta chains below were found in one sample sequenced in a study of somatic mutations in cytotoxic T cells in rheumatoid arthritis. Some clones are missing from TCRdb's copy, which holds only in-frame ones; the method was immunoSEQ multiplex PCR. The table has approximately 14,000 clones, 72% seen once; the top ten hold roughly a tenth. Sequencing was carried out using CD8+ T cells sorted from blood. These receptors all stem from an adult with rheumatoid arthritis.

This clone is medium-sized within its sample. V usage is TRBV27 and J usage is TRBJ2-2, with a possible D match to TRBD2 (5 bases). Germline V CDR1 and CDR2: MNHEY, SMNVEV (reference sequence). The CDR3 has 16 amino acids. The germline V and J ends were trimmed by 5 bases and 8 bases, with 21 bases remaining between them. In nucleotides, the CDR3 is TGTGCCAGCAGTCCAATCACTAGTACTATTATAGGGGAGCTGTTTTTT. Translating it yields CASSPITSTIIGELFF.

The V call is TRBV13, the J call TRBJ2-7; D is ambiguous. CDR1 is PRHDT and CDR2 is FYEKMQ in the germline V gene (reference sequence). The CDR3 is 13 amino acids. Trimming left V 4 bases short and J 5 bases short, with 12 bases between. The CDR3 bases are TGTGCCAGCAGCTCTCGTCAAGGTCACGAGCAGTACTTC. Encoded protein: CASSSRQGHEQYF.

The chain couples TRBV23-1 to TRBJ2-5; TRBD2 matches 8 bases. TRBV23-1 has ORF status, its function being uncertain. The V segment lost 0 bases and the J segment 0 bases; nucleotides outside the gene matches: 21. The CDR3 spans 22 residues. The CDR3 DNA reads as TGCGCCAGCAGTCAATCGGGGGCCTCCTTAACCGGGACTAGGGAGTACCAAGAGACCCAGTACTTC. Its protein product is CASSQSGASLTGTREYQETQYF.

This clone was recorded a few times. The CDR3 is CATSGAGGPLSYEQYF. In DNA, the CDR3 is TGTGCCACCTCGGGGGCAGGGGGTCCCCTCTCCTACGAGCAGTACTTC. The chain uses TRBV19 and TRBJ2-7; perhaps TRBD1 as D (7 bases). The CDR3 is 16 amino acids. Germline V gives CDR1 LNHDA, CDR2 SQIVND (reference sequence). The V end lost 10 bases, the J end lost 0 bases, and 22 bases lay between the germline ends.

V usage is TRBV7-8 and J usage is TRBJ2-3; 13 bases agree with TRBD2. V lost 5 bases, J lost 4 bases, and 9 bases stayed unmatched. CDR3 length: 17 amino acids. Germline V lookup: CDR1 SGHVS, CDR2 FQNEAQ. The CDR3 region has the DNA TGTGCCAGCAGCATAAGACTAGCGGGGGGAGGGGCAGATACGCAGTATTTT. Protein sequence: CASSIRLAGGGADTQYF.

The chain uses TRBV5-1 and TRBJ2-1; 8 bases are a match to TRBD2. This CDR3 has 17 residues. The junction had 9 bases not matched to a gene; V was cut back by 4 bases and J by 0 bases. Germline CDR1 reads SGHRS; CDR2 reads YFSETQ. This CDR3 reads CASSREGGWSSYNEQFF. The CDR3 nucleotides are TGCGCCAGCAGCCGGGAGGGGGGCTGGAGCTCCTACAATGAGCAGTTCTTC.

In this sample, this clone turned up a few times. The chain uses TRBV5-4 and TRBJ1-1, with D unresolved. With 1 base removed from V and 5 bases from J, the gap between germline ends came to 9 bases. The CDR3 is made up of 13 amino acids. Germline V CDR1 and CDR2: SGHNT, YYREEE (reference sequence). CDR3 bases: TGTGCCAGCAGCTTGATCGGGAGGACTGAAGCTTTCTTT. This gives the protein CASSLIGRTEAFF.

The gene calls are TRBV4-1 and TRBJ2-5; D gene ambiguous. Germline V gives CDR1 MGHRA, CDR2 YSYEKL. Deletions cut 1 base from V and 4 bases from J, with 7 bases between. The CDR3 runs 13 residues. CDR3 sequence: CASSQVVRETQYF. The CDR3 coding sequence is TGCGCCAGCAGCCAAGTTGTGCGAGAGACCCAGTACTTC.

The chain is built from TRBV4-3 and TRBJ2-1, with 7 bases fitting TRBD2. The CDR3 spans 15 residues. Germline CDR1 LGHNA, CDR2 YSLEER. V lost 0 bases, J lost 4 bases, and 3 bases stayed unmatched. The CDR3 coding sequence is TGCGCCAGCAGCCAAGAGCCCGGGGGGTACAATGAGCAGTTCTTC. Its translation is CASSQEPGGYNEQFF.

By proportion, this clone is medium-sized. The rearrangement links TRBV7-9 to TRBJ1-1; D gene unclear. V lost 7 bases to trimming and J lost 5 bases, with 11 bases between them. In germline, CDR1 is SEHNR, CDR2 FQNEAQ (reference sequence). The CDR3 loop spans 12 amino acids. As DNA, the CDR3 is TGTGCCAGCAACCTAGGCGGAACTGAAGCTTTCTTT. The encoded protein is CASNLGGTEAFF. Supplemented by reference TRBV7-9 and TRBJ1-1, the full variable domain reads DTGVSQNPRHKITKRGQNVTFRCDPISEHNRLYWYRQTLGQGPEFLTYFQNEAQLEKSRLLSDRFSAERPKGSFSTLEIQRTEQGDSAMYLCASNLGGTEAFFGQGTRLTVV.

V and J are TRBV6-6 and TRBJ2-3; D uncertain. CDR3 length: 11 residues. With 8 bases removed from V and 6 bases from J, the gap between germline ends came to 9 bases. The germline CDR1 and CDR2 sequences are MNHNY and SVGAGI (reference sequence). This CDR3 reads CASGPSDTQYF. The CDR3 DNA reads TGTGCCAGCGGACCCTCGGATACGCAGTATTTT.

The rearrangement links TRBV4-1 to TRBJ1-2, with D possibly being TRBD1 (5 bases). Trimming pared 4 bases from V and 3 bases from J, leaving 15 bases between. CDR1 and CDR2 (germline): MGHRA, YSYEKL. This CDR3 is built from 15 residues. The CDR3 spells CASSLTAGEHYGYTF. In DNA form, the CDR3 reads TGCGCCAGCAGCCTGACGGCGGGGGAGCACTATGGCTACACCTTC.

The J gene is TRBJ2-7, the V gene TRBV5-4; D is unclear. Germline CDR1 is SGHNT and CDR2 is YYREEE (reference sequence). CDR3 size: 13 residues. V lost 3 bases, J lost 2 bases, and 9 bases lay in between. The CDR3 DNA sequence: TGTGCCAGCAGCTATGGGTCAACCTACGAGCAGTACTTC. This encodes CASSYGSTYEQYF.

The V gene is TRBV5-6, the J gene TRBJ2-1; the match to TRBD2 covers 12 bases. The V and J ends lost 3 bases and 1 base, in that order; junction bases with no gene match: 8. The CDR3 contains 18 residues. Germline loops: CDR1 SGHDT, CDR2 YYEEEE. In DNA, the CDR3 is TGTGCCAGCAGCTCCACTAGCGGGGGGAAACTATCCTACAATGAGCAGTTCTTC. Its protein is CASSSTSGGKLSYNEQFF.

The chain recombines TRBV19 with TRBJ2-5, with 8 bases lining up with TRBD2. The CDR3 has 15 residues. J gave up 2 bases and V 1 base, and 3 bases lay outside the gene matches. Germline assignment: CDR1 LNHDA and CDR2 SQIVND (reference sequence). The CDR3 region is CASSIAGGRQETQYF. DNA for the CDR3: TGTGCCAGTAGTATAGCGGGGGGGAGACAAGAGACCCAGTACTTC. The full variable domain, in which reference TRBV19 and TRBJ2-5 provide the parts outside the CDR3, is DGGITQSPKYLFRKEGQNVTLSCEQNLNHDAMYWYRQDPGQGLRLIYYSQIVNDFQKGDIAEGYSVSREKKESFPLTVTSAQKNPTAFYLCASSIAGGRQETQYFGPGTRLLVL.

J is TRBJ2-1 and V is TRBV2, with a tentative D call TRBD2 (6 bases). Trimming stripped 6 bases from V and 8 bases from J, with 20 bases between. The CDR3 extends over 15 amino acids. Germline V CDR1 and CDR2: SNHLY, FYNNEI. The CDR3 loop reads CASRFSSVREDEQFF. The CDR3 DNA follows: TGTGCCAGCAGATTTTCTAGCGTACGCGAGGATGAGCAGTTCTTC. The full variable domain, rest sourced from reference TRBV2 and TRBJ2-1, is EPEVTQTPSHQVTQMGQEVILRCVPISNHLYFYWYRQILGQKVEFLVSFYNNEISEKSEIFDDQFSVERPDGSNFTLKIRSTKLEDSAMYFCASRFSSVREDEQFFGPGTRLTVL.

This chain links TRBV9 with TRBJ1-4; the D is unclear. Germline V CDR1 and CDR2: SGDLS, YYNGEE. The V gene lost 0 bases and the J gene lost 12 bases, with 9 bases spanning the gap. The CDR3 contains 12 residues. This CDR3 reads CASSVGGEELFF. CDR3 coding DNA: TGTGCCAGCAGCGTAGGGGGTGAGGAACTGTTTTTT.